The source of this T cell receptor beta chain is a study of T cell responses to AZD1222 COVID-19 vaccine. Notes on this clone: Antigen: not known.

Sequencing was performed with immunoSEQ multiplex PCR; in TCRdb, only in-frame clones are kept and a portion is missing. Seen here are roughly 97,000 clones, 70% to 90% observed once, and the top ten hold 2.5% to 3.5%. Study results and caveats: Repertoires were obtained only post-peak T cell response. The study found vaccine-associated CD4 TCRs spanning spike, dominant at 160-218 and 743-854. Females made up more of the donors, who were largely white British, and clonal diversity may have come out too low.

Sequencing used peripheral blood, obtained on day 0 of AZD1222 vaccination. The receptor comes from an adult in good health.

DNA of the CDR3: TGTGCCAGCAGTACCGGTGAGGGGGTAGGAAATGAGCAGTTCTTC. As protein: CASSTGEGVGNEQFF. V gene TRBV27 combines with J gene TRBJ2-1; a possible D gene is TRBD1 (6 bases). The CDR3 has 15 amino acids. With 5 bases removed from V and 7 bases from J, the gap between germline ends came to 18 bases. Germline V gene data show CDR1 as MNHEY and CDR2 as SMNVEV (reference sequence).